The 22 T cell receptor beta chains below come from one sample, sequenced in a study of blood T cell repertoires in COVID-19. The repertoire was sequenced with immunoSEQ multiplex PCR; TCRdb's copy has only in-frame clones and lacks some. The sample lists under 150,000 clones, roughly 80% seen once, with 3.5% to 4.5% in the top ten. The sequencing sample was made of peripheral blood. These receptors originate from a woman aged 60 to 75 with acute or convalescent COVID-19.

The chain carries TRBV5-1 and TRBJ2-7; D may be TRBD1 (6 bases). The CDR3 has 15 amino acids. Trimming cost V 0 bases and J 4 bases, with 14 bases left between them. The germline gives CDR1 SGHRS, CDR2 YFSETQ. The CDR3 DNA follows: TGCGCCAGCAGCTTGGATCCAGGGGCAACTTACGAGCAGTACTTC. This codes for CASSLDPGATYEQYF.

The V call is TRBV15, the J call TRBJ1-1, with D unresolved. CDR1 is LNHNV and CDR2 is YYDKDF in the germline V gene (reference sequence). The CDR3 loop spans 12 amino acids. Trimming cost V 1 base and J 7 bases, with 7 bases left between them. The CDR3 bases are TGTGCCACCAGCAGAGGACACCTTGAAGCTTTCTTT. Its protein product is CATSRGHLEAFF.

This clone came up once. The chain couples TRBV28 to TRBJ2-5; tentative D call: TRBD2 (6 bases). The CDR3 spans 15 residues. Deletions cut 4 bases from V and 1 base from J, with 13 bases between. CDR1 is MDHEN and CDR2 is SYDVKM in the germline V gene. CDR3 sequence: CASSSAEGFQETQYF. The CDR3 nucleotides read TGTGCCAGCAGTTCCGCGGAGGGTTTCCAAGAGACCCAGTACTTC.

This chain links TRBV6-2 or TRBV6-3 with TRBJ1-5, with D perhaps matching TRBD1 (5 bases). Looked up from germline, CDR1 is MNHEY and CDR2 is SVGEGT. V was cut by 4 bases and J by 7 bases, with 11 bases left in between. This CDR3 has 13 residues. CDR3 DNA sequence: TGTGCCAGCAGTTTCGGGACTGTGCAGCCCCAGCATTTT. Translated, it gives CASSFGTVQPQHF.

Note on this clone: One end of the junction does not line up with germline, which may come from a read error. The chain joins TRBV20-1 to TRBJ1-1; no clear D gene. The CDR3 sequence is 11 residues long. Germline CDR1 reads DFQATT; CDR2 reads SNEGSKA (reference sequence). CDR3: CSAIENPEAFF. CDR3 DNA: TGCAGTGCTATCGAGAACCCTGAAGCTTTCTTT.

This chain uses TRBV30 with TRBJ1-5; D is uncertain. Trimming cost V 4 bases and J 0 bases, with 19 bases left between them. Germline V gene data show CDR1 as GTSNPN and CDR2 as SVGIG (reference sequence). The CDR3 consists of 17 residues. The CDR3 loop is CAWKARGNLYSNQPQHF. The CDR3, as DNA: TGTGCCTGGAAGGCCCGAGGAAACTTATATAGCAATCAGCCCCAGCATTTT.

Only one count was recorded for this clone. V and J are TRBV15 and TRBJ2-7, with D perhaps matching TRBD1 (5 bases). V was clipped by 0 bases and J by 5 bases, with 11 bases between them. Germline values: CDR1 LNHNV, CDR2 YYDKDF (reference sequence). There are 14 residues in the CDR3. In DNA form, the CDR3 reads TGTGCCACCAGCAGAGACAGGGTTGTGAACGAGCAGTACTTC. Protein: CATSRDRVVNEQYF.

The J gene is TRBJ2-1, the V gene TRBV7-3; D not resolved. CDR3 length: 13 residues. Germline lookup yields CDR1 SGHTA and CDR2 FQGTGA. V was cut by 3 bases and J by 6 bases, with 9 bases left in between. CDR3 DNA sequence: TGTGCCAGCAGCTTTTCAGCAGGCAATGAGCAGTTCTTC. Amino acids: CASSFSAGNEQFF.

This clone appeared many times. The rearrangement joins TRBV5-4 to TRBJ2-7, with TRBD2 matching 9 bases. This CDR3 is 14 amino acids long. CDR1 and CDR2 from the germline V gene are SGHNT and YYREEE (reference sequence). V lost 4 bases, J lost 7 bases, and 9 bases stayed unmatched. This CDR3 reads CASSLETSGTEQYF. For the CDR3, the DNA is TGTGCCAGCAGCCTTGAGACTAGCGGAACAGAGCAGTACTTC.

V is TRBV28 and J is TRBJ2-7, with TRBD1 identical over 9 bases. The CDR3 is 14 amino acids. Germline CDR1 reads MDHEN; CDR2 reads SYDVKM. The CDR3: CATRGQGLSYEQYF. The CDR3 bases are TGTGCTACACGGGGACAGGGACTATCCTACGAGCAGTACTTC.

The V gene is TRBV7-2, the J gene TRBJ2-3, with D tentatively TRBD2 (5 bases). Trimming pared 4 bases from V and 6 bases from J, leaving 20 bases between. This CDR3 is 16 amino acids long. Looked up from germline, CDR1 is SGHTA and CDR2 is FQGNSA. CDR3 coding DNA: TGTGCCAGCAGCTCGGTACTAGGTTCCCGTTGGGATACGCAGTATTTT. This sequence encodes CASSSVLGSRWDTQYF.

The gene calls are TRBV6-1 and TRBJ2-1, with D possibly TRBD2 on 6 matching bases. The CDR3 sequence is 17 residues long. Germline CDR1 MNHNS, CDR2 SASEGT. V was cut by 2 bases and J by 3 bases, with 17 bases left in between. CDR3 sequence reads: CASSEFHGSGSYNEQFF. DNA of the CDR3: TGTGCCAGCAGTGAATTCCATGGTAGCGGAAGCTACAATGAGCAGTTCTTC.

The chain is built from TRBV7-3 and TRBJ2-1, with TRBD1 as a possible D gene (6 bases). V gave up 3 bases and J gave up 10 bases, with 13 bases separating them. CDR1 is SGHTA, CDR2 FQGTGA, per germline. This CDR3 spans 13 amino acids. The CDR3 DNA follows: TGTGCCAGCAGCTTTATACAGGGTAGCGAGCAGTTCTTC. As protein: CASSFIQGSEQFF.

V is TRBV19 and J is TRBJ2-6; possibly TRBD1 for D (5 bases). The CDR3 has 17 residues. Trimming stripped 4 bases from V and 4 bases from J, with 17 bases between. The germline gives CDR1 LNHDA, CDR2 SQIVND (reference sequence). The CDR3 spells CASSRTGTRLGANVLTF. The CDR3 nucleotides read TGTGCCAGTAGTAGAACAGGTACCAGGTTGGGGGCCAACGTCCTGACTTTC.

The CDR3 DNA reads TGTGCCATCACGGCTAGCGGCTCTTACGAGCAGTACTTC. It specifies CAITASGSYEQYF. This rearrangement joins TRBV10-3 to TRBJ2-7, with 7 nucleotides matching TRBD2. The V and J ends lost 7 bases and 4 bases, in that order; junction bases with no gene match: 7. The germline V gene encodes CDR1 ENHRY and CDR2 SYGVKD. This CDR3 comprises 13 residues.

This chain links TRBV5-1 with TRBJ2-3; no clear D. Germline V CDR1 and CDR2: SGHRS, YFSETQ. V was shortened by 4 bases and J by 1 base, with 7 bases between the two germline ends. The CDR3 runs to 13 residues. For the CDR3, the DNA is TGCGCCAGCAGCGTGAGCGGCACAGATACGCAGTATTTT. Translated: CASSVSGTDTQYF.

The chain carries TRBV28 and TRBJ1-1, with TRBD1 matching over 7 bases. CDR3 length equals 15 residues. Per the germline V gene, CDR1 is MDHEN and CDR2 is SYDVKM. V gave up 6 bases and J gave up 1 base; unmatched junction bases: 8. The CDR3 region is CASRPWGQRNTEAFF. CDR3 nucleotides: TGTGCCAGCAGGCCCTGGGGACAGAGGAACACTGAAGCTTTCTTT.

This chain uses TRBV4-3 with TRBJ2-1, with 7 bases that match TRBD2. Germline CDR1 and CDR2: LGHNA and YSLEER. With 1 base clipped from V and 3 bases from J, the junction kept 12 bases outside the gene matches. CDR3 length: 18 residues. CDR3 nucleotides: TGCGCCAGCAGCCAAGTAATCGGAGGCGGGGGTCACTACAATGAGCAGTTCTTC. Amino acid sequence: CASSQVIGGGGHYNEQFF.

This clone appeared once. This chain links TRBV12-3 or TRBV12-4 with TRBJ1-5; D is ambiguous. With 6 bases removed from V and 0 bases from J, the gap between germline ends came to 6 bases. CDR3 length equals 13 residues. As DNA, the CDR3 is TGTGCCAGCAGAACGGGTAGCAATCAGCCCCAGCATTTT. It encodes CASRTGSNQPQHF.

CDR3 coding DNA: TGTGCCAGCAGTCTTTTCACAGCTCCCGAGGAGACCCAGTACTTC. Its protein is CASSLFTAPEETQYF. The rearrangement links TRBV4-2 to TRBJ2-5; D is undetermined. The germline gives CDR1 LGHNA, CDR2 YNFKEQ. V gave up 6 bases and J gave up 5 bases, with 19 bases separating them. The CDR3 length is 15 residues.

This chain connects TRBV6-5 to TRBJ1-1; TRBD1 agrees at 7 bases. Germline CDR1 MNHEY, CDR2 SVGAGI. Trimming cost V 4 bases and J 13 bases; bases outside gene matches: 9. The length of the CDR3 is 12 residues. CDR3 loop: CASSLDRARVFF. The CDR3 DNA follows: TGTGCCAGCAGTTTAGACAGGGCCCGTGTTTTCTTT.

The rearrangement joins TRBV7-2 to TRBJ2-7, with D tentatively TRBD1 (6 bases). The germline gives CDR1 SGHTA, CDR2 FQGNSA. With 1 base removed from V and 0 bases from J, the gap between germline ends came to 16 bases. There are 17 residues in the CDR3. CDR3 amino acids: CASSLGSGTGSSYEQYF. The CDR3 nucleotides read TGTGCCAGCAGCTTAGGTTCTGGCACAGGGTCCTCCTACGAGCAGTACTTC. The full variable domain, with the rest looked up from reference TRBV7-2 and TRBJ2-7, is GAGVSQSPSNKVTEKGKDVELRCDPISGHTALYWYRQSLGQGLEFLIYFQGNSAPDKSGLPSDRFSAERTGGSVSTLTIQRTQQEDSAVYLCASSLGSGTGSSYEQYFGPGTRLTVT.